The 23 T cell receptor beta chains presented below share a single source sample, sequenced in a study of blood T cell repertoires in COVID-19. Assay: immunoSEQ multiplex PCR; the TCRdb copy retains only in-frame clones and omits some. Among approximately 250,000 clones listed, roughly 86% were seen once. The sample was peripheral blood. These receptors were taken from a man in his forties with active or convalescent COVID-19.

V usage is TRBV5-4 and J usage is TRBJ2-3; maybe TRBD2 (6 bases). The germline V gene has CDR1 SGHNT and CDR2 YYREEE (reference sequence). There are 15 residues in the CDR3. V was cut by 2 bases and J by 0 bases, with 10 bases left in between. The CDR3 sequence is CASSFTSYSTDTQYF. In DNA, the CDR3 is TGTGCCAGCAGCTTCACTAGCTATAGCACAGATACGCAGTATTTT. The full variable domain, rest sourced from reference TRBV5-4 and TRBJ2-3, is ETGVTQSPTHLIKTRGQQVTLRCSSQSGHNTVSWYQQALGQGPQFIFQYYREEENGRGNFPPRFSGLQFPNYSSELNVNALELDDSALYLCASSFTSYSTDTQYFGPGTRLTVL.

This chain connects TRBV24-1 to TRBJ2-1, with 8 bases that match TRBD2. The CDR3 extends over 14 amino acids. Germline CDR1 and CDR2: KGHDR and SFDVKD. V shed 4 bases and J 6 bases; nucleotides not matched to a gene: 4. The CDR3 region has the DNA TGTGCCACCAGTGAGTGGACTAGCACCAATGAGCAGTTCTTC. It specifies CATSEWTSTNEQFF.

The CDR3, as DNA: TGTGCCAGCAGTTCACGGACAGGGGGTGAAGCTTTCTTT. Translating it yields CASSSRTGGEAFF. V is TRBV27 and J is TRBJ1-1, with TRBD1 matching 10 bases. There are 13 residues in the CDR3. Germline CDR1 MNHEY, CDR2 SMNVEV (reference sequence). Trimming took 4 bases from V and 7 from J; bases not matched to a gene: 3.

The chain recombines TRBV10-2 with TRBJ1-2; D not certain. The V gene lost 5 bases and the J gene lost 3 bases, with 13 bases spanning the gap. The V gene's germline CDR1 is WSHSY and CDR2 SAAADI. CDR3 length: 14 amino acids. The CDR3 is CASSPPRLDYGYTF. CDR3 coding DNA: TGCGCCAGCAGTCCCCCGCGGTTGGACTATGGCTACACCTTC.

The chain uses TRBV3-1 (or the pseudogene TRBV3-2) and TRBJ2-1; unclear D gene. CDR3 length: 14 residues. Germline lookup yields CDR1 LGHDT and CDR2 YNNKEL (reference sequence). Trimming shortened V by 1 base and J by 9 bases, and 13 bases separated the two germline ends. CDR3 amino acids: CASSQARTGFEQFF. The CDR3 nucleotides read TGTGCCAGCAGCCAAGCCAGAACGGGTTTTGAGCAGTTCTTC.

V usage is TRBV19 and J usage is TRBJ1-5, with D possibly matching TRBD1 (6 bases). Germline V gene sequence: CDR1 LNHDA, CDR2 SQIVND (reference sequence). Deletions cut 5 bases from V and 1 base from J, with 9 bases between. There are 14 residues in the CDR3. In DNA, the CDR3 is TGTGCCAGTAGTGTTACAGGGAGCAATCAGCCCCAGCATTTT. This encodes CASSVTGSNQPQHF.

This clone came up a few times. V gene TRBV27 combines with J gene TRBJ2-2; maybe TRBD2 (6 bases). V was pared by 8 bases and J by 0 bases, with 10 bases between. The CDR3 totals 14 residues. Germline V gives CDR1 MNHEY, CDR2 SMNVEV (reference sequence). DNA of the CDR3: TGTGCCAGCTGTCCGGGAGCGAACACCGGGGAGCTGTTTTTT. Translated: CASCPGANTGELFF.

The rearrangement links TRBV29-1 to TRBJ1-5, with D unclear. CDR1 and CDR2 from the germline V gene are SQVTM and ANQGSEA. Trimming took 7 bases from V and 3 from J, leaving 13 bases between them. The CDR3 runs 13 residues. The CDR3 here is CSARLSNNQPQHF. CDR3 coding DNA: TGCAGCGCGCGACTTTCCAACAATCAGCCCCAGCATTTT. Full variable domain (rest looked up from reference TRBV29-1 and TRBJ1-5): SAVISQKPSRDICQRGTSLTIQCQVDSQVTMMFWYRQQPGQSLTLIATANQGSEATYESGFVIDKFPISRPNLTFSTLTVSNMSPEDSSIYLCSARLSNNQPQHFGDGTRLSIL.

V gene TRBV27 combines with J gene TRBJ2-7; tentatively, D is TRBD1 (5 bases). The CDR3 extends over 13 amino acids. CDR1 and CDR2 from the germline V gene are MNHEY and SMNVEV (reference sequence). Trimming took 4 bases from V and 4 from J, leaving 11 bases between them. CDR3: CASSWGDSYEQYF. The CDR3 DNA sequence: TGTGCCAGCAGTTGGGGCGACAGTTACGAGCAGTACTTC.

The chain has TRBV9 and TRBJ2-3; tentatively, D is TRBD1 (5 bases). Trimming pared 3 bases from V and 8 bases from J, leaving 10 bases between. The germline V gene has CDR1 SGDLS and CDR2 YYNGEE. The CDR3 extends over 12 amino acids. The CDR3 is CASSADRLTQYF. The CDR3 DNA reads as TGTGCCAGCAGCGCCGACAGACTTACGCAGTATTTT.

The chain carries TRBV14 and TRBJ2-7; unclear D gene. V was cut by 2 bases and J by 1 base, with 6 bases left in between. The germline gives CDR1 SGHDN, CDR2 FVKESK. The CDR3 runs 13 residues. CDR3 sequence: CASSQRVSYEQYF. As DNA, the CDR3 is TGTGCCAGCAGCCAACGGGTTTCCTACGAGCAGTACTTC. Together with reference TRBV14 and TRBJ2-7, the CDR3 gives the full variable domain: EAGVTQFPSHSVIEKGQTVTLRCDPISGHDNLYWYRRVMGKEIKFLLHFVKESKQDESGMPNNRFLAERTGGTYSTLKVQPAELEDSGVYFCASSQRVSYEQYFGPGTRLTVT.

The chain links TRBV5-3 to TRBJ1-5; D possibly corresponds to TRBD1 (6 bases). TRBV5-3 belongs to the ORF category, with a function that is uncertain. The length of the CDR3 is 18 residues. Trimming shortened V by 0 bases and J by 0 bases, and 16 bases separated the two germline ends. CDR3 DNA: TGTGCCAGAAGCTTGGAGCCAGGGGAAGGGTATAGCAATCAGCCCCAGCATTTT. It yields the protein CARSLEPGEGYSNQPQHF.

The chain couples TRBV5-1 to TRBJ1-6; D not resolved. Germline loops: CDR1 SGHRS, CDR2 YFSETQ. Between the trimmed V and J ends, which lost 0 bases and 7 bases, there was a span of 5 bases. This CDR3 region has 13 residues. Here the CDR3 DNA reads TGCGCCAGCAGCTTGGACAAGAATTCACCCCTCCACTTT. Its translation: CASSLDKNSPLHF.

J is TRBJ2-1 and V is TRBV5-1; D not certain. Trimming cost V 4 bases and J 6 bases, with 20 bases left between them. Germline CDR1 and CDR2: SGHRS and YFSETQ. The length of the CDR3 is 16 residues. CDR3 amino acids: CASSRGSLPGRNEQFF. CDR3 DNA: TGCGCCAGCAGCCGAGGCTCCCTGCCCGGTCGCAATGAGCAGTTCTTC. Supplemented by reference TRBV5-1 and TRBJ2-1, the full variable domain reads KAGVTQTPRYLIKTRGQQVTLSCSPISGHRSVSWYQQTPGQGLQFLFEYFSETQRNKGNFPGRFSGRQFSNSRSEMNVSTLELGDSALYLCASSRGSLPGRNEQFFGPGTRLTVL.

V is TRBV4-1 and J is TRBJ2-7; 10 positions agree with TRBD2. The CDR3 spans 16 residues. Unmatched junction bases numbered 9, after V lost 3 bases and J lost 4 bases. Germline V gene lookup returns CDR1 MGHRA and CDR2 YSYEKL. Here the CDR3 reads CASSQTLTSGLYEQYF. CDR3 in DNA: TGCGCCAGCAGCCAGACTTTGACTAGCGGGTTGTACGAGCAGTACTTC.

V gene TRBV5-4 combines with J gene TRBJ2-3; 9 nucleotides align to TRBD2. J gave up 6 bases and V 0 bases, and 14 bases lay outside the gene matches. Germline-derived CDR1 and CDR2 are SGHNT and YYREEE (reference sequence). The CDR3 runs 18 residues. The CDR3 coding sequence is TGTGCCAGCAGCTTGGGAGGTGGGGTAGCGGGAGTAGCCGATACGCAGTATTTT. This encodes CASSLGGGVAGVADTQYF.

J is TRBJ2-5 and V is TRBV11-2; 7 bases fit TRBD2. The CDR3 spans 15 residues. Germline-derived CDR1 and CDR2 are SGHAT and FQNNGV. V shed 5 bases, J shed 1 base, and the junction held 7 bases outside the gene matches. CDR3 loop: CASSTGTTIQETQYF. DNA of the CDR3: TGTGCCAGCAGCACCGGGACTACGATCCAAGAGACCCAGTACTTC.

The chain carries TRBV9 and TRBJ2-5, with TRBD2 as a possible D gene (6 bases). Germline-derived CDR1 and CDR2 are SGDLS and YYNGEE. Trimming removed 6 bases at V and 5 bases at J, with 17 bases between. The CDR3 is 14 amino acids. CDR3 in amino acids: CASTKGGGWETQYF. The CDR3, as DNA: TGTGCCAGCACTAAGGGAGGAGGATGGGAGACCCAGTACTTC.

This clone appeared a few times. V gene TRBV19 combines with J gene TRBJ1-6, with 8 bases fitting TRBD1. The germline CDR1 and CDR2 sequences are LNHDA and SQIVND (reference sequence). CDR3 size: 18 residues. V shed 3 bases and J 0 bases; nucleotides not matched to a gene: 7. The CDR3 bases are TGTGCCAGTAGTATGGGGACAGGAGATGGCTCCTATAATTCACCCCTCCACTTT. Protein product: CASSMGTGDGSYNSPLHF.

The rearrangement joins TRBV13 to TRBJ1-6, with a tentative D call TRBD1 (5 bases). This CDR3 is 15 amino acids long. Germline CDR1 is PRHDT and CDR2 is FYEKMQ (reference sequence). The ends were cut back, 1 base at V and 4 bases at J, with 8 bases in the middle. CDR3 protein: CASSLAGGYNSPLHF. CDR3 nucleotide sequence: TGTGCCAGCAGCTTAGCGGGGGGGTATAATTCACCCCTCCACTTT.

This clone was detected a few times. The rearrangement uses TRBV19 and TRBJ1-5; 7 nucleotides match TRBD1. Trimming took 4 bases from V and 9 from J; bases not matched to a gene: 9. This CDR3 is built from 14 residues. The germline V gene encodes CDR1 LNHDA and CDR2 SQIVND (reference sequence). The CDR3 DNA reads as TGTGCCAGTAGTAGCAGGGACAGTGTATCGCCCCAGCATTTT. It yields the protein CASSSRDSVSPQHF.

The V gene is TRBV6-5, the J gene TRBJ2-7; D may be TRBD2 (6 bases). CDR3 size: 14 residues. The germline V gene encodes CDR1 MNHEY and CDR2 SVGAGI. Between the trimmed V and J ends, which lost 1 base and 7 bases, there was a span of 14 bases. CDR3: CASSYYGTSGEQYF. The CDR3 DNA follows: TGTGCCAGCAGTTACTACGGGACTTCGGGGGAGCAGTACTTC.

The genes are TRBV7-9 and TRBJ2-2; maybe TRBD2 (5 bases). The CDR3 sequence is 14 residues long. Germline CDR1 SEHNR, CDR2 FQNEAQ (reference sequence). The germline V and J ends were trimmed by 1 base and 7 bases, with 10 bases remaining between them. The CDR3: CASSLVEAGGELFF. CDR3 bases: TGTGCCAGCAGCTTAGTGGAGGCGGGCGGGGAGCTGTTTTTT.